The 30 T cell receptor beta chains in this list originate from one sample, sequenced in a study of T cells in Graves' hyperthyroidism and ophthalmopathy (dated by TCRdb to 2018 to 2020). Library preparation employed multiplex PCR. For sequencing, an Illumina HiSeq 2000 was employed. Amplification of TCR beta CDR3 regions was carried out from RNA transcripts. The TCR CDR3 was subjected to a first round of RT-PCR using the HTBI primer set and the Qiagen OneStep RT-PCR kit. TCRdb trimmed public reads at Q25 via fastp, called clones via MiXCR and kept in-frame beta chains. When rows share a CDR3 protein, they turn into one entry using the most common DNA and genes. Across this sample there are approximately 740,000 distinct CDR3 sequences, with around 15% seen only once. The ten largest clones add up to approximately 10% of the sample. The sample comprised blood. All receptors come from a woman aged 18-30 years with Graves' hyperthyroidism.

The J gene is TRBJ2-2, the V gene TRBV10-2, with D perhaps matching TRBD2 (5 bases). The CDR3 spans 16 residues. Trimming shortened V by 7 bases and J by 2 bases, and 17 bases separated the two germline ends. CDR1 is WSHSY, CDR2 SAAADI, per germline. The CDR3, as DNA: TGCGCCAGCACTTTTTCCCCTAGCAGCAACACCGGGGAGCTGTTTTTT. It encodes CASTFSPSSNTGELFF.

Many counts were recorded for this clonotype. The CDR3, as DNA: TGCGCCAGCAGCCAAGATCCGGAATACACGGGAACGAACACCGGGGAGCTGTTTTTT. Protein sequence: CASSQDPEYTGTNTGELFF. The genes are TRBV4-3 and TRBJ2-2; D is perhaps TRBD2 (5 bases). This CDR3 contains 19 residues. The V end was cut by 0 bases, the J end by 0 bases, with 17 bases between. Germline assignment: CDR1 LGHNA and CDR2 YSLEER.

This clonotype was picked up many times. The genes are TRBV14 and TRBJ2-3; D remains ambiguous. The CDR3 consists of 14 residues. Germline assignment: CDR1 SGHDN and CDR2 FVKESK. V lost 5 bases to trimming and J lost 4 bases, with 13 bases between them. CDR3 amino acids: CASSFGVIPDTQYF. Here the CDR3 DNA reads TGTGCCAGCAGCTTTGGGGTTATCCCAGATACGCAGTATTTT.

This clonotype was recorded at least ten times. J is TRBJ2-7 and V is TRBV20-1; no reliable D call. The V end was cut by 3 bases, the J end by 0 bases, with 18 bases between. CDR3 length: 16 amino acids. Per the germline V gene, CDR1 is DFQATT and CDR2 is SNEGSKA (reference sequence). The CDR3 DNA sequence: TGCAGTGCTAGCAGCTGGAACAGAAAACCCTCCTACGAGCAGTACTTC. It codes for CSASSWNRKPSYEQYF.

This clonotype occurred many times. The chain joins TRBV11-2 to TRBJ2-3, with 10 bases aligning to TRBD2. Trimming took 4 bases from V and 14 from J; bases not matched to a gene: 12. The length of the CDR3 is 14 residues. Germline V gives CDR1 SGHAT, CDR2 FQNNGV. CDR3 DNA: TGTGCCAGCAGCTCCATCCTAACTAGCGGGACGAGGTATTTT. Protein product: CASSSILTSGTRYF.

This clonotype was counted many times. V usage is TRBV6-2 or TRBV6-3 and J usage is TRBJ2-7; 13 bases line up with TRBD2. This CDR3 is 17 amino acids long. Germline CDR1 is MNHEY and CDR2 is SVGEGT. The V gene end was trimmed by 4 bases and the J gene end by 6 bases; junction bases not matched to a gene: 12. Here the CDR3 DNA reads TGTGCCAGCAGTTCAGGAGGACTAGCGGGAGTGTCGTCCGAGCAGTACTTC. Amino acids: CASSSGGLAGVSSEQYF.

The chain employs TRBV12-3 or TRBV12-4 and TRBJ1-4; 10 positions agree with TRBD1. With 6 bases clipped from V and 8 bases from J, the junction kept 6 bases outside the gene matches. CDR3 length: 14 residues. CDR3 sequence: CASRRQGAGEKLFF. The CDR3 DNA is TGTGCCAGCAGACGACAGGGGGCAGGGGAAAAACTGTTTTTT.

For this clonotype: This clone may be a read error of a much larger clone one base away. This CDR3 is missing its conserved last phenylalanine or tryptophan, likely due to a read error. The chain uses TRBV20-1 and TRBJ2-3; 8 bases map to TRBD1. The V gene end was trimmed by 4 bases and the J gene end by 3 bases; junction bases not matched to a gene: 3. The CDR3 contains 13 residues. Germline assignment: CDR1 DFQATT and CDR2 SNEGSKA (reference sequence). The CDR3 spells CSANRGTTDTQYL. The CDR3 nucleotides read TGCAGTGCTAACAGGGGGACAACAGATACGCAGTATCTT.

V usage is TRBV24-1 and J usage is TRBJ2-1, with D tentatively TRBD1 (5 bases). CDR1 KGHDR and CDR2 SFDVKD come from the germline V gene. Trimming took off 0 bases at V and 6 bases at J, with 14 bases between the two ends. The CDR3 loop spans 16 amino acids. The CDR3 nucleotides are TGTGCCACCAGTGATTTGCGGCAGGGCTGGGGCAATGAGCAGTTCTTC. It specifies CATSDLRQGWGNEQFF.

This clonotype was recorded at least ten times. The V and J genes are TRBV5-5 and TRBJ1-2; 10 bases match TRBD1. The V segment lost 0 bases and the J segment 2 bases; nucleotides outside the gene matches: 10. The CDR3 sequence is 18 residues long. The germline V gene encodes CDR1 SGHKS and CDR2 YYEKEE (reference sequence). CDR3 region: CASSLDSMPGQGNYGYTF. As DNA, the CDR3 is TGTGCCAGCAGCTTGGATAGTATGCCGGGACAGGGGAACTATGGCTACACCTTC.

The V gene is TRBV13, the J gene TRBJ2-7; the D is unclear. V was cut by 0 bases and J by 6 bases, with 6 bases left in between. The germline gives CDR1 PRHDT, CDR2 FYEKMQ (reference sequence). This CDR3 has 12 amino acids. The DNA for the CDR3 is TGTGCCAGCAGCTTAGGTACTGTCGAGCAGTACTTC. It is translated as CASSLGTVEQYF.

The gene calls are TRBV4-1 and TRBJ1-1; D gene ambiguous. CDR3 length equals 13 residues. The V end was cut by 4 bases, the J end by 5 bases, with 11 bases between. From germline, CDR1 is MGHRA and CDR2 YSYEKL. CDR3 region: CASSRPEGTEAFF. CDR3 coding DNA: TGCGCCAGCAGCCGACCCGAAGGTACTGAAGCTTTCTTT.

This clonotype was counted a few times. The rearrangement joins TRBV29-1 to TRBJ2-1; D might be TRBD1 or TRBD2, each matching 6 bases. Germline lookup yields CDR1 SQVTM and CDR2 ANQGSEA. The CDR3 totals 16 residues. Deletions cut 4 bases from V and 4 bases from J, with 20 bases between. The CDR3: CSVVDPTRGTYNEQFF. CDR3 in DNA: TGCAGCGTTGTGGACCCGACTAGAGGGACATACAATGAGCAGTTCTTC.

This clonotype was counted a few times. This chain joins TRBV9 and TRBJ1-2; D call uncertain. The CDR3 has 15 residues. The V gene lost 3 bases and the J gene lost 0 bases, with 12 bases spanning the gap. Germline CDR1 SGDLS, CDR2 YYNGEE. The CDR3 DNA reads TGTGCCAGCAGCGCGGTCGGGTCAGCTAACTATGGCTACACCTTC. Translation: CASSAVGSANYGYTF.

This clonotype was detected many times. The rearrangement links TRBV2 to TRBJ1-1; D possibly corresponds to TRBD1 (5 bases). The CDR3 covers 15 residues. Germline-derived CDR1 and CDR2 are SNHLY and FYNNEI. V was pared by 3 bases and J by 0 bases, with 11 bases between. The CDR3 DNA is TGTGCCAGCAGTGAGAGACAGATATTGAACACTGAAGCTTTCTTT. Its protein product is CASSERQILNTEAFF.

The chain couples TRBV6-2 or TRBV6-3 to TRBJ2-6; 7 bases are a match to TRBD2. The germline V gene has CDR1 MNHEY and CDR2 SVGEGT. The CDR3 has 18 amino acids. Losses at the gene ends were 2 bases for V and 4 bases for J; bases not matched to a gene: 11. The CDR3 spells CASSYLSGPKTGANVLTF. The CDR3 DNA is TGTGCCAGCAGTTACCTTAGCGGGCCCAAGACGGGGGCCAACGTCCTGACTTTC.

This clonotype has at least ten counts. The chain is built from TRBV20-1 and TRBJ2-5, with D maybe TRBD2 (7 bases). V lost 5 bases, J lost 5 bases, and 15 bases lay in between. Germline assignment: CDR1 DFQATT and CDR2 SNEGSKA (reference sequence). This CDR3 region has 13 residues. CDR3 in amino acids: CSAPSGGAETQYF. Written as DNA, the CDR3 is TGCAGTGCTCCTTCGGGGGGCGCGGAGACCCAGTACTTC.

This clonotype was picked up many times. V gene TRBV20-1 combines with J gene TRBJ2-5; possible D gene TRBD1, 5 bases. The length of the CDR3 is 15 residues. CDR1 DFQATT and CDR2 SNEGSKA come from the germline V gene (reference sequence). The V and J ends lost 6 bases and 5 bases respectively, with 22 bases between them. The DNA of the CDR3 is TGCAGTGCCGTCGAGGCTCAGGGCAATTCGGAGACCCAGTACTTC. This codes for CSAVEAQGNSETQYF.

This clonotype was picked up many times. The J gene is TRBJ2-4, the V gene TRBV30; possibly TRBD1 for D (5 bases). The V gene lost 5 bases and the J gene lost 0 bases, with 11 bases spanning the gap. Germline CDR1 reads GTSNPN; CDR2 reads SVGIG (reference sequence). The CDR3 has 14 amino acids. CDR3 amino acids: CAWAKGLAKNIQYF. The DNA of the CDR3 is TGTGCCTGGGCCAAGGGGCTAGCCAAAAACATTCAGTACTTC.

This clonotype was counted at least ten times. The chain's CDR3 is CASSLDRGHGYGYTF. CDR3 sequence (DNA): TGTGCCAGCAGTCTAGACAGGGGGCATGGCTATGGCTACACCTTC. The chain joins TRBV2 to TRBJ1-2; 10 bases align to TRBD1. Germline loops: CDR1 SNHLY, CDR2 FYNNEI. Trimming cost V 5 bases and J 4 bases; bases outside gene matches: 7. The CDR3 loop spans 15 amino acids.

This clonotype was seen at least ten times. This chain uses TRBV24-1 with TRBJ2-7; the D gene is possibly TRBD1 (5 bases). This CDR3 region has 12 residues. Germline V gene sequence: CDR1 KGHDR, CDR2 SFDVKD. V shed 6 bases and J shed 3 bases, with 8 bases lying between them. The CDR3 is CATSSTGYEQYF. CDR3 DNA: TGTGCCACCAGTAGCACAGGCTACGAGCAGTACTTC.

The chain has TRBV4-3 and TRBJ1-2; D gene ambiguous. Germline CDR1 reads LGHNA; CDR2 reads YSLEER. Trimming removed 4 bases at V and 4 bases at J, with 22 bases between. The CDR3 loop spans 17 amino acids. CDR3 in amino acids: CASSPYLSVADSYGYTF. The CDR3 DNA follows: TGCGCCAGCAGCCCCTACTTATCGGTGGCAGACTCCTATGGCTACACCTTC.

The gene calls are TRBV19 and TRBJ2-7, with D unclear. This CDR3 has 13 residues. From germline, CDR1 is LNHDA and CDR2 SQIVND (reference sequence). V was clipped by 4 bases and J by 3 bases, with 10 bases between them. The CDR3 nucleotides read TGTGCCAGTAGTACCCCGGACGGCTACGAGCAGTACTTC. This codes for CASSTPDGYEQYF. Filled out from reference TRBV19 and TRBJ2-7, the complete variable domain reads DGGITQSPKYLFRKEGQNVTLSCEQNLNHDAMYWYRQDPGQGLRLIYYSQIVNDFQKGDIAEGYSVSREKKESFPLTVTSAQKNPTAFYLCASSTPDGYEQYFGPGTRLTVT.

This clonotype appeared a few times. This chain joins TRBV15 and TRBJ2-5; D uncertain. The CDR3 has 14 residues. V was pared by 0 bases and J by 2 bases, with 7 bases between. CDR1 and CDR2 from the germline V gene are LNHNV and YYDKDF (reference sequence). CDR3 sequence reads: CATSRDKGQETQYF. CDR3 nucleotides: TGTGCCACCAGCAGAGATAAGGGACAAGAGACCCAGTACTTC.

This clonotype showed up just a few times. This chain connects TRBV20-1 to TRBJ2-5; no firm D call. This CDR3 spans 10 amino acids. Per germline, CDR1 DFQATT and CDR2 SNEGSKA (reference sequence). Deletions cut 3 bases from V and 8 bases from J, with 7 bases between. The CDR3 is CSARLDTQYF. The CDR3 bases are TGCAGTGCTAGGTTGGACACCCAGTACTTC.

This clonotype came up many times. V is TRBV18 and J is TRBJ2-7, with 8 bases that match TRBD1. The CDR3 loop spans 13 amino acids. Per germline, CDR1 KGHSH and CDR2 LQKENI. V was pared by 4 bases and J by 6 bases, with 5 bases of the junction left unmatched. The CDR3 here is CASSLQGAGEQYF. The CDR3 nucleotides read TGTGCCAGCTCACTCCAGGGGGCAGGCGAGCAGTACTTC.

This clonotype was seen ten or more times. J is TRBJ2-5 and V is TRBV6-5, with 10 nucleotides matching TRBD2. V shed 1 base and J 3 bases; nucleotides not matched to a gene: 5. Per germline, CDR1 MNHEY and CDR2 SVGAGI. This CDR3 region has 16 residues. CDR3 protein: CASSYLGLARKETQYF. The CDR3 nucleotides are TGTGCCAGCAGTTACTTGGGACTAGCGAGAAAAGAGACCCAGTACTTC.

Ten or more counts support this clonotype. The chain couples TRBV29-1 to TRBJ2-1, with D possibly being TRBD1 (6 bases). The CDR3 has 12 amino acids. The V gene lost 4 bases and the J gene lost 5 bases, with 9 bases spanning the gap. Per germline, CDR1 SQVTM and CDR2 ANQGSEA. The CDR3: CSVVAGDNEQFF. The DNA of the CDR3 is TGCAGCGTTGTGGCAGGGGACAATGAGCAGTTCTTC.

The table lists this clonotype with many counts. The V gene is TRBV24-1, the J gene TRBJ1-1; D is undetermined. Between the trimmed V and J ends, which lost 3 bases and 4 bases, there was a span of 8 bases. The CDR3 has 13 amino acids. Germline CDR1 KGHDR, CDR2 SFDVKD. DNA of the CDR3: TGTGCCACCAGTGATCTGGCGGGCACTGAAGCTTTCTTT. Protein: CATSDLAGTEAFF.

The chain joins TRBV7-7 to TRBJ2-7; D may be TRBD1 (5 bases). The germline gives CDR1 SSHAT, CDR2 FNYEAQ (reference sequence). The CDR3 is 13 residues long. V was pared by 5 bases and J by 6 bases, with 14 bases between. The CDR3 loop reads CASSAEGVGEQYF. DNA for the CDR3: TGTGCCAGCAGCGCCGAAGGGGTGGGCGAGCAGTACTTC.